This T cell receptor (beta chain) originates from a study of post-analysis software for immune sequencing data. Study-wide context: The patients showed relapsing-remitting, secondary progressive and progressive-relapsing multiple sclerosis courses. The study's findings and limits: F-measure co-clustering was strong for batch-matched samples. The normalized Chao1 diversity of multiple sclerosis patients was significantly lower than that of controls.

There are many counts of this clonotype. Antigen unknown. Included in the TCR beta cDNA libraries were unique molecular identifiers. T cells numbering about 0.85 to 10 million yielded 450,000 to 600,000 cDNA molecules. TCRdb processed the PCR reads anew with MiXCR; each CDR3 protein has one entry. This sample has about 210,000 distinct CDR3 sequences, with roughly 30% found just once. This sequence was found in a girl under 18 with multiple sclerosis. The sequenced sample was blood.

The CDR3: CASSGRLASSTDTQYF. CDR3 in DNA: TGTGCCAGCAGTGGGCGACTAGCGTCTAGCACAGATACGCAGTATTTT. The J gene is TRBJ2-3, the V gene TRBV6-1, with TRBD2 matching 8 bases. CDR3 length: 16 residues. Germline loops: CDR1 MNHNS, CDR2 SASEGT. Germline trimming cut 4 bases from V and 0 bases from J; bases unmatched to any gene: 6.